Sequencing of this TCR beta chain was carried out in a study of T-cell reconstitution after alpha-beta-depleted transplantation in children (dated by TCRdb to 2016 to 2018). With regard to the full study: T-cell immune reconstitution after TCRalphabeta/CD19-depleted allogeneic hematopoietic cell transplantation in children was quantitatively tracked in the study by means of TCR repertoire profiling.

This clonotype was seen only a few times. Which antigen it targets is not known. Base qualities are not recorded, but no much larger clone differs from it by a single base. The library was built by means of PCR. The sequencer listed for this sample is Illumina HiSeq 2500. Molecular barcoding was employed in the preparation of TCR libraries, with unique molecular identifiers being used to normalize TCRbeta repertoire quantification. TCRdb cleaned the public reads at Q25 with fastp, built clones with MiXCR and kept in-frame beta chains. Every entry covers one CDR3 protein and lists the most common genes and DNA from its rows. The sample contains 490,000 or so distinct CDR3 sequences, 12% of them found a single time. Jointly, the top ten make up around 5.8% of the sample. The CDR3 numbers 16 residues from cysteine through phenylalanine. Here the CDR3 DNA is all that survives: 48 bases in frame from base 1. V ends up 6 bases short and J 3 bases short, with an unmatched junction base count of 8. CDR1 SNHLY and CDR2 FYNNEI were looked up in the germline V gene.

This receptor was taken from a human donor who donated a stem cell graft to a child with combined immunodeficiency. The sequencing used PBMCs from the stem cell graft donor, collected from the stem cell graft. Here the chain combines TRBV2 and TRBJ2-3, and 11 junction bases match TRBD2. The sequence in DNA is TGTGCCAGCAGACCCGGGACTAGCGGACCGACAGATACGCAGTATTTT. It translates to CASRPGTSGPTDTQYF.